A selection of T cell receptor beta chains follows, all from one sample in a study of CD8+CD57+ T cells in acquired aplastic anemia. TCRdb analysed the reads with MiXCR anew, one entry per CDR3 protein. The table records 80,000 or so distinct CDR3 sequences, over 35% of them present only once. The sequencing input was sorted CD4+, CD8+, or CD8+CD57+ T cells (not recorded which) from PBMCs. All receptors come from a human donor in good health, serving as a control. CDR3s include the opening cysteine and the closing phenylalanine or tryptophan. The order of the fields is J gene, D gene, V gene, clone size, CDR3 DNA, CDR3 protein. D genes are given only for firm matches. Size tells how often a clone was seen (once, few, many) or the class of an expanded clone, and some rows leave it out.

J: TRBJ1-2; D: TRBD1; V: TRBV7-9; size: many; DNA: TGTGCCAGCAGCTTGGGACAGGTCGGCGGCTACACCTTC; CDR3: CASSLGQVGGYTF
J: TRBJ1-1; D: NA; V: TRBV20-1; size: NA; DNA: TGCAGTGCTAGTATTGACGGAGGCACTGAAGCTTTCTTT; CDR3: CSASIDGGTEAFF
J: TRBJ2-7; D: NA; V: TRBV24-1; size: once; DNA: TGTGCCACCAGTGGGGTTACGGGTGGCGAGCAGTACTTC; CDR3: CATSGVTGGEQYF
J: TRBJ2-7; D: NA; V: TRBV2; size: NA; DNA: TGTGCCAGCAGAGACGCTGGCGCCTCCTACGAGCAGTACTTC; CDR3: CASRDAGASYEQYF
J: TRBJ1-6; D: TRBD1; V: TRBV9; size: many; DNA: TGTGCCAGCAGCGTAGAACAGGGGAATTCACCCCTCCACTTT; CDR3: CASSVEQGNSPLHF
J: TRBJ2-5; D: NA; V: TRBV2; size: NA; DNA: TGTGCCAGCAGTGAATCGGGGGAGGTACAAGAGACCCAGTACTTC; CDR3: CASSESGEVQETQYF
J: TRBJ1-5; D: NA; V: TRBV20-1; size: NA; DNA: TGCAGTGCTACCCGGGACAACTACCAGCCCCAGCATTTT; CDR3: CSATRDNYQPQHF
J: TRBJ1-2; D: NA; V: TRBV9; size: few; DNA: TGTGCCAGCAGCGTAGGCCGGGCTAACTATGGCTACACCTTC; CDR3: CASSVGRANYGYTF
J: TRBJ1-1; D: NA; V: TRBV6-5; size: NA; DNA: TGTGCCAGCAGTTACAAGGGGAAAGCTTTCTTT; CDR3: CASSYKGKAFF
J: TRBJ2-3; D: NA; V: TRBV20-1; size: few; DNA: TGCAGTGCTAGACCACAGGGAACTCCCGCAGATACGCAGTATTTT; CDR3: CSARPQGTPADTQYF
J: TRBJ2-7; D: NA; V: TRBV20-1; size: many; DNA: TGCAGTGCTAGAGAGGGACTTGGGGGCTACGAGCAGTACTTC; CDR3: CSAREGLGGYEQYF
J: TRBJ2-2; D: NA; V: TRBV9; size: many; DNA: TGTGCCAGCAGCGTAGGGACCGGGGAGCTGTTTTTT; CDR3: CASSVGTGELFF
J: TRBJ2-1; D: TRBD2; V: TRBV19; size: many; DNA: TGTGCCAGTAGTATGGTTAGCGGGGGGGCCTACAATGAGCAGTTCTTC; CDR3: CASSMVSGGAYNEQFF
J: TRBJ2-1; D: NA; V: TRBV4-1; size: few; DNA: TGCGCCAGCAGCAACATGGGGGCCGTTGATGAGCAGTTCTTC; CDR3: CASSNMGAVDEQFF
J: TRBJ1-5; D: NA; V: TRBV7-2; size: many; DNA: TGTGCCAGCAGGTCTGGGAGCAATCAGCCCCAGCATTTT; CDR3: CASRSGSNQPQHF
J: TRBJ2-7; D: NA; V: TRBV6-5; size: many; DNA: TGTGCCAGCAGTCACCCGGACCGTTCCTACGAGCAGTACTTC; CDR3: CASSHPDRSYEQYF
J: TRBJ2-7; D: TRBD1; V: TRBV24-1; size: NA; DNA: TGTGCCACAATCGTTACAGGGGAAAGATACGAGCAGTACTTC; CDR3: CATIVTGERYEQYF
J: TRBJ1-2; D: TRBD1; V: TRBV4-1; size: many; DNA: TGCGCCAGCAGCCAAGGGACAGGGGGCTATGGCTACACCTTC; CDR3: CASSQGTGGYGYTF
J: TRBJ2-1; D: NA; V: TRBV20-1; size: many; DNA: TGCAGTGCTCAAACCTTTGTGAGGACGGGGAAATCCTACAATGAGCAGTTCTTC; CDR3: CSAQTFVRTGKSYNEQFF
J: TRBJ2-1; D: TRBD2; V: TRBV19; size: many; DNA: TGTGCCAGTAGTATACGGGCTAGCGGGAGCATGAACAATGAGCAGTTCTTC; CDR3: CASSIRASGSMNNEQFF